This is a list of T cell receptor beta chains from one sample in a study of T cell responses to AZD1222 COVID-19 vaccine. Using immunoSEQ multiplex PCR, the repertoire was profiled, and TCRdb retains in-frame clones only, with some absent. The sample consists of 150,000 to 160,000 clones, just over 90% of them appearing once. This specimen was peripheral blood, taken on day 0 of AZD1222 vaccination. The receptor source for this set is an adult in good health. Both conserved end residues are part of each CDR3. D genes are given only for firm matches. Rows give clone size only sometimes, using once, few, many, or a class for an expanded clone.

>TRBV9|TRBJ1-3|once|-
CASSVEGFSGNTIYF
TGTGCCAGCAGCGTGGAGGGGTTCTCTGGAAACACCATATATTTT
>TRBV4-2|TRBJ2-5|-|TRBD1
CASSQGTGQETQYF
TGTGCCAGCAGCCAAGGGACAGGCCAAGAGACCCAGTACTTC
>TRBV7-6|TRBJ2-1|-|TRBD2
CASSLALAGGTIEQFF
TGTGCCAGCAGCTTAGCGCTAGCGGGAGGTACAATAGAGCAGTTCTTC
>TRBV18|TRBJ2-1|-|TRBD2
CASSLTSGRGVEQFF
TGTGCCAGCTCGCTTACTAGCGGGAGAGGGGTTGAGCAGTTCTTC
>TRBV5-8|TRBJ2-5|-|-
CASSLLGLQETQYF
TGTGCCAGCAGCTTGTTGGGGCTCCAAGAGACCCAGTACTTC
>TRBV10-3|TRBJ2-2|-|TRBD2
CASLQLAGSTGELFF
TGTGCCAGCCTACAACTAGCGGGAAGCACCGGGGAGCTGTTTTTT
>TRBV9|TRBJ1-6|-|-
CASSPGGPHNSPLHF
TGTGCCAGCAGCCCCGGGGGACCACATAATTCACCCCTCCACTTT
>TRBV19|TRBJ2-1|-|TRBD2
CASSIVGTSGINEQFF
TGTGCCAGTAGTATAGTTGGGACTAGCGGGATCAATGAGCAGTTCTTC
>TRBV7-9|TRBJ2-1|-|TRBD2
CASSRTSREEQFF
TGTGCCAGCAGCCGGACTAGTCGGGAGGAGCAGTTCTTC
>TRBV10-2|TRBJ2-7|-|-
CASSEGKGGGYEQYF
TGCGCCAGCAGTGAAGGTAAAGGAGGGGGCTACGAGCAGTACTTC
>TRBV9|TRBJ2-2|-|-
CASSGSGVANTGELFF
TGTGCCAGCAGCGGATCCGGAGTAGCGAACACCGGGGAGCTGTTTTTT
>TRBV7-9|TRBJ2-5|-|TRBD2
CASSGTSGIETQYF
TGTGCCAGCAGCGGGACTAGCGGGATAGAGACCCAGTACTTC
>TRBV13|TRBJ1-1|-|-
CASSSYDSPTEAFF
TGTGCCAGCAGCTCCTACGACAGTCCCACTGAAGCTTTCTTT
>TRBV6-2/TRBV6-3|TRBJ1-1|-|-
CASSSWDTEAFF
TGTGCCAGCAGTTCCTGGGACACTGAAGCTTTCTTT
>TRBV12-3/TRBV12-4|TRBJ1-1|-|-
CASSLGKNTEAFF
TGTGCCAGCAGTTTAGGAAAGAACACTGAAGCTTTCTTT
>TRBV27|TRBJ1-2|-|-
CASSLAGGLNYGYTF
TGTGCCAGCAGTCTGGCGGGGGGCCTTAACTATGGCTACACCTTC
>TRBV28|TRBJ1-5|-|-
CASSLSRQGNQPQHF
TGTGCCAGCAGTTTGTCCCGACAGGGCAATCAGCCCCAGCATTTT
>TRBV27|TRBJ2-7|-|TRBD1
CASSYTGTAFYEQYF
TGTGCCAGCAGCTACACCGGGACAGCCTTCTACGAGCAGTACTTC
>TRBV19|TRBJ1-2|-|-
CASSPGSNNYGYTF
TGTGCCAGTAGTCCCGGGTCTAATAACTATGGCTACACCTTC
>TRBV11-2|TRBJ1-2|once|-
CASSLSPSRGVGSNYGYTF
TGTGCCAGCAGCTTAAGTCCCAGTAGGGGCGTAGGATCTAACTATGGCTACACCTTC
>TRBV7-2|TRBJ2-2|few|-
CASSLAPQGNTGELFF
TGTGCCAGCAGCTTAGCCCCCCAGGGGAACACCGGGGAGCTGTTTTTT
>TRBV4-1|TRBJ1-5|-|TRBD1
CASSQITGVGNQPQHF
TGCGCCAGCAGCCAGATAACAGGGGTTGGCAATCAGCCCCAGCATTTT
>TRBV7-2|TRBJ2-5|-|-
CASSLVRQLQETQYF
TGTGCCAGCAGCTTAGTTCGCCAACTACAAGAGACCCAGTACTTC
>TRBV4-1|TRBJ1-2|once|TRBD1
CASSQNQGVYGYTF
TGCGCCAGCAGCCAAAACCAGGGGGTCTATGGCTACACCTTC
>TRBV4-2|TRBJ2-7|-|TRBD1
CASSQRSGGGVSYEQYF
TGTGCCAGCAGCCAAAGGTCAGGGGGCGGTGTCTCCTACGAGCAGTACTTC
>TRBV5-6|TRBJ1-6|-|-
CASSGSAWNSPLHF
TGTGCCAGCAGCGGGTCCGCCTGGAATTCACCCCTCCACTTT
>TRBV7-3|TRBJ2-5|-|TRBD1
CASSQQGTETQYF
TGTGCCAGCAGCCAACAGGGGACGGAGACCCAGTACTTC
>TRBV6-1|TRBJ2-1|-|TRBD2
CASSEVGVAGAHEQFF
TGTGCCAGCAGTGAAGTTGGGGTAGCGGGAGCCCATGAGCAGTTCTTC
>TRBV18|TRBJ1-3|-|-
CASSPDVGARSGNTIYF
TGTGCCAGCTCACCAGATGTTGGGGCGCGCTCTGGAAACACCATATATTTT
>TRBV7-9|TRBJ1-4|-|TRBD1
CASSSPPTQGSNEKLFF
TGTGCCAGCAGCAGCCCCCCTACACAGGGGTCTAATGAAAAACTGTTTTTT
>TRBV5-4|TRBJ2-5|once|TRBD2
CASSLGLAVETQYF
TGTGCCAGCAGCCTGGGACTAGCAGTGGAGACCCAGTACTTC
>TRBV16|TRBJ2-5|-|-
CASSQFGRETQYF
TGTGCCAGCAGCCAATTTGGTCGGGAGACCCAGTACTTC
>TRBV19|TRBJ1-5|-|-
CASSHRTSNQPQHF
TGTGCCAGTAGCCACCGGACGAGCAATCAGCCCCAGCATTTT
>TRBV25-1|TRBJ2-1|-|-
CASSERAPNNEQFF
TGTGCCAGCAGTGAAAGGGCACCCAACAATGAGCAGTTCTTC
>TRBV3-1/TRBV3-2|TRBJ2-7|-|-
CASSQGLVGYEQYF
TGTGCCAGCAGCCAAGGACTAGTGGGCTACGAGCAGTACTTC